The present T cell receptor beta chain was sequenced within a study of cytomegalovirus exposure and HLA in healthy donors. Across the whole study: A data release that came early held approximately 92 million unique TCRs from HLA-typed donors. The study's findings and limits: V- and J-gene trimming in TCR beta was tied to a missense DCLRE1C variant by an analysis performed later. In a later analysis, several top co-occurrence clusters appeared linked to parvovirus B19, influenza, CMV and Epstein-Barr virus. Immune exposure was documented only through CMV serostatus.

Of note for this clone: Its cognate antigen is unknown.

CDR3 length: 16 residues. CDR1 is MDHEN and CDR2 is SYDVKM in the germline V gene. V lost 5 bases and J lost 0; bases outside the gene matches: 3. The PCR contained 60 Vbeta and 13 Jbeta primers. The assay was immunoSEQ multiplex PCR, and TCRdb's table has in-frame clones only and misses some. The repertoire consists of 100,000 or so clones, with about four fifths occurring once and the leading ten covering 1.3%. The clonotype originates from a man aged 25 to 40 in good health and CMV-seronegative. Sequenced: PBMCs. The V gene is TRBV28, the J gene TRBJ2-5; TRBD2 matches at 13 bases. The CDR3 protein is CASSQTSGRYQETQYF. The CDR3 coding sequence is TGTGCCAGCAGTCAGACTAGCGGGAGGTACCAAGAGACCCAGTACTTC.